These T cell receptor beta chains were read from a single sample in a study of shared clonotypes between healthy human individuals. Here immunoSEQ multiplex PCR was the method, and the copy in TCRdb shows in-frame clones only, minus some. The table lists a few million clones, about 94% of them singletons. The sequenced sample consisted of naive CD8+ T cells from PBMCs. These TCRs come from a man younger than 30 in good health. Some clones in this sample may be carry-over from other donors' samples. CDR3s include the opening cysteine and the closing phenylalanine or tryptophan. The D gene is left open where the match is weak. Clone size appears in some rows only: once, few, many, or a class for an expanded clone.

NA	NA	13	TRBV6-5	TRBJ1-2	CASKLGPSYGYTF	TGTGCCAGCAAGTTGGGCCCCTCCTATGGCTACACCTTC
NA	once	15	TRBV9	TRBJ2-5	CASSVGGAIQETQYF	TGTGCCAGCAGCGTAGGTGGGGCGATCCAAGAGACCCAGTACTTC
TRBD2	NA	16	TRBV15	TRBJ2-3	CATSLGLAGGTDTQYF	TGTGCCACCAGCCTGGGACTAGCGGGAGGGACAGATACGCAGTATTTT
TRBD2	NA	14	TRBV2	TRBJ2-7	CASSDKREPHEQYF	TGTGCCAGCAGTGACAAGCGGGAGCCCCACGAGCAGTACTTC
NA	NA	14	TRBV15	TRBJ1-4	CATSIRQAGEKLFF	TGTGCCACCAGCATACGACAGGCAGGTGAAAAACTGTTTTTT
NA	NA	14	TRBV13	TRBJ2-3	CASRLRLLPDTQYF	TGTGCCAGCAGATTACGCCTGTTGCCAGATACGCAGTATTTT
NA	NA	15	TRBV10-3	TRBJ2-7	CAISESSSYRDEQYF	TGTGCCATCAGTGAGTCGTCGAGTTATAGAGACGAGCAGTACTTC
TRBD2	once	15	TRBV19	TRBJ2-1	CASSILSGSLYEQFF	TGTGCCAGTAGTATTTTGAGCGGGAGCCTTTATGAGCAGTTCTTC
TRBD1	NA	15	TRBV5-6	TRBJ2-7	CASSAWVQGAVEQYF	TGTGCCAGCAGCGCCTGGGTTCAGGGGGCGGTCGAGCAGTACTTC
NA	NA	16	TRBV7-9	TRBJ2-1	CASSLVIGGPNNEQFF	TGTGCCAGCAGCTTAGTTATAGGCGGGCCGAACAATGAGCAGTTCTTC
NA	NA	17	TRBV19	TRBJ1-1	CASSIDEVGIENTEAFF	TGTGCCAGTAGTATAGATGAGGTCGGGATTGAGAACACTGAAGCTTTCTTT
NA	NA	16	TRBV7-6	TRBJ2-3	CASSLRSGEGTDTQYF	TGTGCCAGCAGCTTAAGGTCAGGGGAGGGGACAGATACGCAGTATTTT
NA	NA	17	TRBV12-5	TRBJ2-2	CASGLVGQGRGSGELFF	TGTGCTAGTGGTTTGGTAGGTCAGGGTCGAGGTTCCGGGGAGCTGTTTTTT
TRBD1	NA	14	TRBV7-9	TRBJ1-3	CASSSTGAGNTIYF	TGTGCCAGCAGCTCTACAGGGGCTGGAAACACCATATATTTT
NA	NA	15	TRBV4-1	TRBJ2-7	CASSQPGSWVHEQYF	TGCGCCAGCAGCCAACCAGGCTCCTGGGTCCACGAGCAGTACTTC
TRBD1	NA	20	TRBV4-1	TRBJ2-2	CASSQDRQGDPPYRTGELFF	TGCGCCAGCAGCCAAGATAGACAGGGAGACCCCCCCTACAGGACCGGGGAGCTGTTTTTT
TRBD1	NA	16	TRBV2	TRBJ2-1	CASIPTGRDRVNEQFF	TGTGCCAGCATACCCACCGGCCGGGACAGGGTCAATGAGCAGTTCTTC
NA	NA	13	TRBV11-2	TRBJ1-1	CASSLGSGTEAFF	TGTGCCAGCAGCTTAGGGTCGGGTACTGAAGCTTTCTTT
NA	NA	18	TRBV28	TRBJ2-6	CASSFTRDPAPGANVLTF	TGTGCCAGCAGTTTTACGCGCGACCCGGCGCCTGGGGCCAACGTCCTGACTTTC
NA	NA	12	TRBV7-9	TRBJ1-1	CASSLSVGEAFF	TGTGCCAGCAGCTTGAGTGTAGGGGAAGCTTTCTTT
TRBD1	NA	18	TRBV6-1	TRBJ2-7	CASSEWERGTGSSYEQYF	TGTGCCAGCAGTGAATGGGAGCGAGGGACAGGGTCATCCTACGAGCAGTACTTC
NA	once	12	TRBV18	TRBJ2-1	CASSPDRQKQFF	TGTGCCAGCTCTCCCGATCGGCAAAAGCAGTTCTTC
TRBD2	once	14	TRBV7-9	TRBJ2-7	CASSSSGVSYEQYF	TGTGCCAGCAGCTCAAGCGGGGTAAGCTACGAGCAGTACTTC
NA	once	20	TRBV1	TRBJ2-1	CTSSPEWTSGDSCLYNEQFF	TGCACCAGCAGCCCAGAATGGACTAGCGGGGACTCATGCTTATACAATGAGCAGTTCTTC
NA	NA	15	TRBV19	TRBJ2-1	CASSITGLRNNEQFF	TGTGCCAGTAGTATAACGGGACTCCGGAACAATGAGCAGTTCTTC
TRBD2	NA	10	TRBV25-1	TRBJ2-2	CREGGGELFF	TGTCGGGAGGGTGGCGGGGAGCTGTTTTTT
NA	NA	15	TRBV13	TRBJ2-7	CASSFPSGAPSEQYF	TGTGCCAGCAGCTTCCCTTCTGGAGCGCCCTCCGAGCAGTACTTC
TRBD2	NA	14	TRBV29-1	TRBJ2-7	CSVEGGGLAESEYF	TGCAGCGTTGAAGGAGGGGGACTAGCGGAAAGTGAGTACTTC
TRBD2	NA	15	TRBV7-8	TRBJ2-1	CASSQSGRGGNEQFF	TGTGCCAGCAGCCAGAGCGGGAGAGGAGGCAATGAGCAGTTCTTC
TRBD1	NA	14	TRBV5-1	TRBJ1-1	CASSSLTGSTEAFF	TGCGCCAGCAGCTCCTTGACAGGGAGCACTGAAGCTTTCTTT
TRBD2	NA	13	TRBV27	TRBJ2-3	CASSPVGGIVQYF	TGTGCCAGCAGTCCAGTGGGGGGGATCGTGCAGTATTTT
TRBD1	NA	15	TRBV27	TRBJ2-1	CASSFIGQGEHEQFF	TGTGCCAGCAGTTTTATAGGACAGGGGGAGCATGAGCAGTTCTTC
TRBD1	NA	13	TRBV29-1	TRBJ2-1	CSVRQGSYNEQFF	TGCAGCGTCCGACAGGGGTCCTACAATGAGCAGTTCTTC
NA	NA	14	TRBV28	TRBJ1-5	CASSLGIGNQPQHF	TGTGCCAGCAGTTTGGGGATTGGGAATCAGCCCCAGCATTTT
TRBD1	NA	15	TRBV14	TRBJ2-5	CASSRGRTGQETQYF	TGTGCCAGCAGCCGAGGTCGGACAGGGCAAGAGACCCAGTACTTC
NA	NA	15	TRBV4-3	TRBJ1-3	CASSQVPGAGNTIYF	TGCGCCAGCAGCCAAGTGCCAGGGGCTGGAAACACCATATATTTT
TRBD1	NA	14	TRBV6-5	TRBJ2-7	CASSPGTASYEQYF	TGTGCCAGCAGCCCCGGGACAGCCTCCTACGAGCAGTACTTC
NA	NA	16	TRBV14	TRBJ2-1	CASSPPGRSGYNEQFF	TGTGCCAGCAGCCCCCCGGGTAGGTCGGGCTACAATGAGCAGTTCTTC
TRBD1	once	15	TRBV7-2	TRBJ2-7	CASRDDRDLYYEQYF	TGTGCCAGCAGAGACGACAGGGATCTCTACTACGAGCAGTACTTC
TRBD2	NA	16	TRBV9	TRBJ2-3	CASSGGQTSGTDTQYF	TGTGCCAGCAGCGGAGGACAAACTAGCGGCACAGATACGCAGTATTTT
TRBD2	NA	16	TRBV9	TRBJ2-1	CASSVVGTSSYNEQFF	TGTGCCAGCAGCGTAGTCGGGACTAGCTCCTACAATGAGCAGTTCTTC
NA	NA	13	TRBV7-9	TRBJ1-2	CASSLGGGRGYTF	TGTGCCAGCAGCTTAGGCGGGGGCCGTGGCTACACCTTC
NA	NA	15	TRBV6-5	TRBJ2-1	CASSYDAHPYNEQFF	TGTGCCAGCAGTTACGACGCTCACCCCTACAATGAGCAGTTCTTC
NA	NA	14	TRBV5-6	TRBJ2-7	CASSSRELPYEQYF	TGTGCCAGCAGCTCCCGCGAACTACCCTACGAGCAGTACTTC
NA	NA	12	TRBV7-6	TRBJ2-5	CASSFNGETQYF	TGTGCCAGCAGCTTTAACGGGGAGACCCAGTACTTC
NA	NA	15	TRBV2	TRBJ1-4	CASNGRLSTNEKLFF	TGTGCCAGCAATGGCAGGCTTTCAACTAATGAAAAACTGTTTTTT
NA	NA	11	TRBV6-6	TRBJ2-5	CASSYGEAQYF	TGTGCCAGCAGTTACGGGGAGGCCCAGTACTTC
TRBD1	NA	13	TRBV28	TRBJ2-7	CASRRQGWYEQYF	TGTGCCAGCAGAAGACAGGGGTGGTACGAGCAGTACTTC
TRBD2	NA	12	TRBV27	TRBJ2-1	CASKRDYNEQFF	TGTGCCAGCAAGCGGGACTACAATGAGCAGTTCTTC
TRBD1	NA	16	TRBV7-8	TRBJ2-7	CASSTGVTLLTYEQYF	TGTGCCAGCAGCACAGGGGTGACCCTTCTCACCTACGAGCAGTACTTC
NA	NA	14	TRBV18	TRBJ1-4	CASSPTVFNEKLFF	TGTGCCAGCTCACCGACGGTGTTTAATGAAAAACTGTTTTTT
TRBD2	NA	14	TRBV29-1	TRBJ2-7	CSVTRTSGSYEQYF	TGCAGCGTAACACGGACTAGCGGGAGCTACGAGCAGTACTTC
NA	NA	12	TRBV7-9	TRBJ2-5	CATVGRRETQYF	TGTGCCACCGTAGGCCGCCGAGAGACCCAGTACTTC
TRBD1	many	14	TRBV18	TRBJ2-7	CASSSGGAIYEQYF	TGTGCCAGCTCCTCAGGGGGAGCCATCTACGAGCAGTACTTC
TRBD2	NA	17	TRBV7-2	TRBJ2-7	CASSSGSSGFPHYEQYF	TGTGCCAGCAGCTCCGGGAGTAGCGGGTTCCCTCACTACGAGCAGTACTTC
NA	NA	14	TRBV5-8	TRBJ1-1	CASSWEQWGFEAFF	TGTGCCAGCAGCTGGGAACAGTGGGGGTTTGAAGCTTTCTTT
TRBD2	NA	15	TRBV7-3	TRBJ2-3	CASSATGTSLATQYF	TGTGCCAGCAGCGCGACCGGGACTAGCTTAGCTACGCAGTATTTT
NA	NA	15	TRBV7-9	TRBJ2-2	CASSLDSLITGELFF	TGTGCCAGCAGCTTGGACAGTTTGATCACCGGGGAGCTGTTTTTT